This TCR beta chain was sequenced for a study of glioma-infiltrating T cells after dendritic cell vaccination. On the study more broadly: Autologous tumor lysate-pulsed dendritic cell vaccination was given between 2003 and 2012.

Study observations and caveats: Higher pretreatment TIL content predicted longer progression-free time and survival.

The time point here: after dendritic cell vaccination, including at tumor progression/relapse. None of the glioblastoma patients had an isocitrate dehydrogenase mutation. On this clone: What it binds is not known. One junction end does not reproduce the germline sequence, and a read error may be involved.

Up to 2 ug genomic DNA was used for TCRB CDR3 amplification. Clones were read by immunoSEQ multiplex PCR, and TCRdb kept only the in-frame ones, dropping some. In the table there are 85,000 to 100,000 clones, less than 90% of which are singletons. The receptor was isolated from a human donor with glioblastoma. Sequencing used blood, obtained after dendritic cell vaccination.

The CDR3 DNA reads TGTGCCGGCAGTGTCGGGACTAGCGGGGACAATGAGCAGTTCTTC. This codes for CAGSVGTSGDNEQFF. The chain combines TRBV6-4 with TRBJ2-1, with 13 positions matching TRBD2. The germline CDR1 and CDR2 sequences are MRHNA and SNTAGT. The CDR3 has 15 amino acids.